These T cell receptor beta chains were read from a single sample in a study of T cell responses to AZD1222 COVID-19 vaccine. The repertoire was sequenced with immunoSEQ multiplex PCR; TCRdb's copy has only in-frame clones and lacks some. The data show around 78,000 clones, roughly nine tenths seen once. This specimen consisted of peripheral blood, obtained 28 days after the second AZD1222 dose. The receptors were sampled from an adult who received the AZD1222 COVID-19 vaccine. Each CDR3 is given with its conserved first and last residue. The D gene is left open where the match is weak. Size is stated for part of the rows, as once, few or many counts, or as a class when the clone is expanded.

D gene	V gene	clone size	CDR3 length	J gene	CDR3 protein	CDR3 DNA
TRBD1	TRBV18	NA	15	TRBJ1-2	CASSLQDRVNYGYTF	TGTGCCAGCTCACTACAGGACAGGGTAAACTATGGCTACACCTTC
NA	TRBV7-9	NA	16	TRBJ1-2	CASSLIGGRGGDGYTF	TGTGCCAGCAGCTTAATCGGGGGGCGCGGAGGGGATGGCTACACCTTC
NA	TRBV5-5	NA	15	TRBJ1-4	CASSLSPALGEKLFF	TGTGCCAGCAGCTTGTCACCGGCTTTAGGTGAAAAACTGTTTTTT
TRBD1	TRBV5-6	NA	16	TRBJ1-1	CASTQTGGTKNTEAFF	TGTGCCAGCACCCAGACAGGGGGTACGAAAAACACTGAAGCTTTCTTT
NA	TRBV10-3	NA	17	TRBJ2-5	CAISEPPGGRDQETQYF	TGTGCCATCAGTGAGCCTCCTGGCGGGCGAGACCAAGAGACCCAGTACTTC
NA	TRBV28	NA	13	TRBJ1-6	CAALTAYNSPLHF	TGTGCCGCCCTGACAGCCTATAATTCACCCCTCCACTTT
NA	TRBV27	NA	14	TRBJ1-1	CASSRAGWLSEAFF	TGTGCCAGCAGCCGAGCAGGCTGGCTGTCTGAAGCTTTCTTT
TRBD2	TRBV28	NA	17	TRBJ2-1	CASSFAGGHLTYNEQFF	TGTGCCAGCAGTTTCGCGGGGGGACACCTAACCTACAATGAGCAGTTCTTC
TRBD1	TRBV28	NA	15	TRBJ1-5	CASSSHDRGYQPQHF	TGTGCCAGCAGTTCCCATGACAGGGGGTATCAGCCCCAGCATTTT
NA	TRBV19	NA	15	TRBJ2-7	CASSIVLQGLYEQYF	TGTGCCAGTAGTATAGTACTCCAGGGACTCTACGAGCAGTACTTC
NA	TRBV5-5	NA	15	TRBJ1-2	CASSLRTDWFYGYTF	TGTGCCAGCAGCTTGAGGACCGATTGGTTCTATGGCTACACCTTC
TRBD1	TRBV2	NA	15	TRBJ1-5	CASSARQGWNQPQHF	TGTGCCAGCAGCGCCCGACAGGGGTGGAATCAGCCCCAGCATTTT
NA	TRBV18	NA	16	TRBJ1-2	CASSPPSLGGGYGYTF	TGTGCCAGCTCACCACCGTCATTGGGGGGCGGCTATGGCTACACCTTC
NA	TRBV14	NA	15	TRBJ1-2	CASSQETWGVSGYTF	TGTGCCAGCAGCCAAGAGACATGGGGCGTAAGTGGCTACACCTTC
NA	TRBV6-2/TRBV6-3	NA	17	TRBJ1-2	CASSYQLRSLTNYGYTF	TGTGCCAGCAGTTATCAGCTACGAAGCTTAACTAACTATGGCTACACCTTC
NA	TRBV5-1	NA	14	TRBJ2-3	CASSLEGWADTQYF	TGCGCCAGCAGCTTGGAGGGCTGGGCAGATACGCAGTATTTT
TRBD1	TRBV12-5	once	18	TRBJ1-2	CASGFNTAPGQGAVGYTF	TGTGCTAGTGGTTTTAATACAGCCCCGGGACAGGGGGCGGTCGGCTACACCTTC
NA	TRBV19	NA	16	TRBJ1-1	CASSVPRQGRNTEAFF	TGTGCCAGTAGTGTCCCCCGTCAGGGTCGGAACACTGAAGCTTTCTTT
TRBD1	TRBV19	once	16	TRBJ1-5	CASSPLDRGSNQPQHF	TGTGCCAGTAGTCCCCTGGACAGGGGGAGCAATCAGCCCCAGCATTTT
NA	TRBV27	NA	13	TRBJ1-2	CASSSISGYGYTF	TGTGCCAGCAGTTCCATTTCGGGCTATGGCTACACCTTC
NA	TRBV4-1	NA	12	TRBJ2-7	CASSHIMEGQYF	TGCGCCAGCAGCCACATCATGGAGGGGCAGTACTTC
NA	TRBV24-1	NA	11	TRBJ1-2	CATSDLGGYTF	TGTGCCACCAGTGACCTGGGGGGCTACACCTTC
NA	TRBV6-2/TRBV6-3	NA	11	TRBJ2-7	CASSPRVEQYF	TGTGCCAGCAGTCCCCGCGTGGAGCAGTACTTC
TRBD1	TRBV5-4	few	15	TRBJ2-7	CASSADRASPYEQYF	TGTGCCAGCAGCGCTGACAGGGCCTCCCCCTACGAGCAGTACTTC
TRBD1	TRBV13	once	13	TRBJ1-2	CASSLGGGGGYTF	TGTGCCAGCAGCTTAGGAGGGGGCGGTGGCTACACCTTC
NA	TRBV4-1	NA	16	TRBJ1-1	CASSQAVMGANTEAFF	TGCGCCAGCAGCCAAGCTGTGATGGGAGCCAACACTGAAGCTTTCTTT
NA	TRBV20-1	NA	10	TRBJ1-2	CSARAEGYTF	TGCAGTGCTCGGGCAGAGGGCTACACCTTC
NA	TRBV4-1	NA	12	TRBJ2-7	CASSLRVGEQYF	TGCGCCAGCAGCCTAAGGGTTGGCGAGCAGTACTTC
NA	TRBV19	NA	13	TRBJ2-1	CASSQAVYNEQFF	TGTGCCAGTAGCCAAGCAGTCTACAATGAGCAGTTCTTC
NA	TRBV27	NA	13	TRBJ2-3	CASSLTPRGTQYF	TGTGCCAGCAGTTTAACTCCGCGGGGTACGCAGTATTTT
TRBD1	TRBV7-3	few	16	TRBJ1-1	CASSLSPTGPNTEAFF	TGTGCCAGCAGCTTATCCCCGACAGGGCCGAACACTGAAGCTTTCTTT
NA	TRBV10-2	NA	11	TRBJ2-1	CASSDSGEQFF	TGCGCCAGCAGTGATTCGGGTGAGCAGTTCTTC
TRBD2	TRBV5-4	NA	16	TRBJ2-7	CASSLARAIGGNEQYF	TGTGCCAGCAGCTTGGCCCGGGCTATCGGGGGGAACGAGCAGTACTTC
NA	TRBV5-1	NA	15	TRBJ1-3	CASSANGIAGNTIYF	TGCGCCAGCAGCGCCAACGGGATAGCTGGAAACACCATATATTTT
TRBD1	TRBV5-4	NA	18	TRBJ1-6	CASSPAPGGGSYNSPLHF	TGTGCCAGCAGCCCGGCCCCAGGGGGTGGCTCCTATAATTCACCCCTCCACTTT
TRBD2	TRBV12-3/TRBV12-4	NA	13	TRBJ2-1	CASSLRGGSEQFF	TGTGCCAGCAGCCTACGGGGAGGGAGTGAGCAGTTCTTC
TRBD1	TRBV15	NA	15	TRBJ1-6	CATSPRDRGLSPLHF	TGTGCCACCAGCCCCCGGGACAGGGGGCTCTCACCCCTCCACTTT
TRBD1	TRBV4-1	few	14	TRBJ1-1	CASSQQQGVTEAFF	TGCGCCAGCAGCCAACAACAGGGGGTCACTGAAGCTTTCTTT
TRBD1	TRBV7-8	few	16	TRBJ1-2	CASSLAAQTGVYGYTF	TGTGCCAGCAGCTTAGCCGCGCAGACAGGGGTCTATGGCTACACCTTC
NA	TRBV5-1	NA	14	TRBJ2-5	CASSQGRVEETQYF	TGCGCCAGCAGCCAGGGACGGGTCGAGGAGACCCAGTACTTC
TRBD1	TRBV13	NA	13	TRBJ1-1	CASSQQGLTEAFF	TGTGCCAGCAGCCAACAGGGGCTCACTGAAGCTTTCTTT
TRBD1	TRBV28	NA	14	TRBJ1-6	CASHRGSDNSPLHF	TGTGCCAGCCACAGGGGTTCGGATAATTCACCCCTCCACTTT
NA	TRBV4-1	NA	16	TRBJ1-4	CASSQVLGPGDEKLFF	TGCGCCAGCAGCCAAGTACTCGGACCAGGGGATGAAAAACTGTTTTTT
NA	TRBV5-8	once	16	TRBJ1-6	CASNYEAGFGNSPLHF	TGTGCCAGCAATTATGAGGCAGGATTTGGGAATTCACCCCTCCACTTT
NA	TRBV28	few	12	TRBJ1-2	CASSPIQAGYTF	TGTGCCAGCAGTCCCATACAGGCTGGCTACACCTTC
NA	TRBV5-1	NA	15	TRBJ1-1	CASSLAAGMNTEAFF	TGCGCCAGCAGCTTGGCCGCGGGAATGAACACTGAAGCTTTCTTT
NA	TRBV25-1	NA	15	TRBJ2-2	CASSEDRTNTGELFF	TGTGCCAGCAGTGAAGACAGGACGAACACCGGGGAGCTGTTTTTT
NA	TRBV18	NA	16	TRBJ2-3	CASSPPVGGGTDTQYF	TGTGCCAGCTCACCACCGGTGGGGGGCGGGACAGATACGCAGTATTTT
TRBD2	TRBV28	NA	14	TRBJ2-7	CASTLTSGSYEQYF	TGTGCCAGCACCCTAACTAGCGGATCCTACGAGCAGTACTTC